In this sample, the clone carrying this T cell receptor beta chain turned up many times. Its matching antigen is unknown. CDR1 and CDR2 from the germline V gene are MDHEN and SYDVKM. V shed 6 bases and J shed 4 bases, with 12 bases lying between them. The CDR3 runs to 13 residues. TCR beta CDR3 sequences were amplified from RNA transcripts. The HTBI primer set served for first-round RT-PCR of the TCR CDR3. One entry per CDR3 protein, called by TCRdb with MiXCR from the multiplex PCR reads. The sample includes 500,000 to 800,000 distinct CDR3 sequences, more than 14% seen only once; the top ten take under 15%. The entry originates in a study of T cells in Graves' hyperthyroidism and ophthalmopathy. Study-level points and caveats: Most clonotypes expanded in thyroid above 0.001 were likewise present in blood.

The sequenced sample was blood. The V call is TRBV28, the J call TRBJ1-1; D gene uncertain. This clonotype was obtained from a woman between 50 and 59 years old with Graves' ophthalmopathy. The CDR3 bases are TGTGCCAGCAGCAGGTGGGGTTCCACTGAAGCTTTCTTT. Its translation is CASSRWGSTEAFF.